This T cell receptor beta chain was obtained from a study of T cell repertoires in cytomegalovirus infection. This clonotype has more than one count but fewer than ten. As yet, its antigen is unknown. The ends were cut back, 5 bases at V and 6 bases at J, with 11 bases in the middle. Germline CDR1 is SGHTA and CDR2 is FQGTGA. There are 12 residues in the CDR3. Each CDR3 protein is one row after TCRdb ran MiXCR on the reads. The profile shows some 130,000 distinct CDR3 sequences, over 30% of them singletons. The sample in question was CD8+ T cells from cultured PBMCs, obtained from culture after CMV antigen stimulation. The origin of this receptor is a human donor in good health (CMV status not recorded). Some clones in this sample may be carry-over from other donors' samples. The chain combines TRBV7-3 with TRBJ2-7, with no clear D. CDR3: CASSPSLIEQYF. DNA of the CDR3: TGTGCCAGCAGCCCCTCCCTTATCGAGCAGTACTTC.